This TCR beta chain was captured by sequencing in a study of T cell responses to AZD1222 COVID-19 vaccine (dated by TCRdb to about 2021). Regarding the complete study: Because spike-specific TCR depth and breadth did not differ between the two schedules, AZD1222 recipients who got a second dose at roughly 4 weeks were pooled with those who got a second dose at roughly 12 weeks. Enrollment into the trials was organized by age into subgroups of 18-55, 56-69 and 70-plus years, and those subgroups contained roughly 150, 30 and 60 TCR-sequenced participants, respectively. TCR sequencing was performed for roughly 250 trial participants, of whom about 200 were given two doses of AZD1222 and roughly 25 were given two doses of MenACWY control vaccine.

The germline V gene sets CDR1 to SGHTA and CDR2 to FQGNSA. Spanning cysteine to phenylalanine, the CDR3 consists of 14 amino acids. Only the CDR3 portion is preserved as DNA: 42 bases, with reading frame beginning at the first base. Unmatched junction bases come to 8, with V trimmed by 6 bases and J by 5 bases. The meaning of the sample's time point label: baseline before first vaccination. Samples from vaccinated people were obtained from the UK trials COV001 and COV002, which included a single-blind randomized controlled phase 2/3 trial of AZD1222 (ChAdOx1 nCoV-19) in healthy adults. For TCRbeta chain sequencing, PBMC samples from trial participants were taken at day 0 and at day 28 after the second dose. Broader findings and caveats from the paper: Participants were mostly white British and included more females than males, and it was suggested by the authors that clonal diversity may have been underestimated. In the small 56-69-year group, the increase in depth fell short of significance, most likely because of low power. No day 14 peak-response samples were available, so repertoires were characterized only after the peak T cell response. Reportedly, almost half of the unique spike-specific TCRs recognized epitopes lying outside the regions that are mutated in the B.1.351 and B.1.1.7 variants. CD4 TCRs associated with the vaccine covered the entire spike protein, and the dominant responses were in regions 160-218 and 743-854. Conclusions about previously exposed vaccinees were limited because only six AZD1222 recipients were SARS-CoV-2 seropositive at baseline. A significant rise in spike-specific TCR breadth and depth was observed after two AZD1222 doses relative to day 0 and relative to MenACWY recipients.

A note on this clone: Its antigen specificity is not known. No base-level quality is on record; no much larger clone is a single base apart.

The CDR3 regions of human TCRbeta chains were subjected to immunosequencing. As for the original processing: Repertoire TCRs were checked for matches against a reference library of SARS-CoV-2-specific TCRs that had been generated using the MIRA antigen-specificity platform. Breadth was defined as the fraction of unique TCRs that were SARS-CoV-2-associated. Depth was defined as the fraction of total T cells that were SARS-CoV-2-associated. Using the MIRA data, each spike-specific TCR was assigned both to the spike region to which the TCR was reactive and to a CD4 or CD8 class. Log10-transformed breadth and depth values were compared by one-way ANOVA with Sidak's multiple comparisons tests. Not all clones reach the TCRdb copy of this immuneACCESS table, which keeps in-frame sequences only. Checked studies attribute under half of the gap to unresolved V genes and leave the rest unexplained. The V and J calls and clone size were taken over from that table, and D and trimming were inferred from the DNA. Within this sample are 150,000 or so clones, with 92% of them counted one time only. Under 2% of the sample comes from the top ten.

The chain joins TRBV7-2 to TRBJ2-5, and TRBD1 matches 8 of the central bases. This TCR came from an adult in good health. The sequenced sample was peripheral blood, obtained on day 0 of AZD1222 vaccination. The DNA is TGTGCCAGCAGAGTCCAGGGGGCGAGGGAGACCCAGTACTTC. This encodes CASRVQGARETQYF.